A selection of T cell receptor beta chains follows, all from one sample in a study of T-cell reconstitution after alpha-beta-depleted transplantation in children. TCRdb fed the PCR reads into MiXCR, producing one record per CDR3 protein. The top ten clones hold 2.4% of a sample with roughly 500,000 distinct CDR3 sequences, over 25% of them seen once. Sequenced here: PBMCs from the stem cell graft donor, sampled from the stem cell graft. All receptors derive from a human donor who donated a stem cell graft to a child with aplastic anemia. Each CDR3 is given with its conserved first and last residue. The D gene is left open where the match is weak. Rows may omit the clone size; those that give it use once, few, many or a size class.

CDR3aa	CDR3nt	abundance	v_gene	j_gene	d_gene
CAWIRQGSDEQYF	TGTGCCTGGATAAGACAGGGGTCGGACGAGCAGTACTTC	few	TRBV30	TRBJ2-7	TRBD1
CASSSPAGGSTDTQYF	TGTGCCAGCAGTTCGCCAGCGGGAGGGAGCACAGATACGCAGTATTTT	.	TRBV6-5	TRBJ2-3	TRBD2
CASGLGAGDSYNEQFF	TGTGCTAGTGGTTTGGGGGCGGGGGATTCCTACAATGAGCAGTTCTTC	.	TRBV12-5	TRBJ2-1	TRBD2
CASSSFEGPETQYF	TGTGCCAGCAGCTCTTTTGAGGGGCCGGAGACCCAGTACTTC	.	TRBV7-8	TRBJ2-5	.
CASSYTPTETSLNTEAFF	TGTGCCAGCAGTTACACGCCGACAGAAACAAGTCTAAACACTGAAGCTTTCTTT	.	TRBV6-5	TRBJ1-1	.
CSARPIDRAWDGYTF	TGCAGTGCTAGGCCTATCGACAGGGCCTGGGATGGCTACACCTTC	few	TRBV20-1	TRBJ1-2	TRBD1
CASSYFDRVETQYF	TGTGCCAGCAGTTACTTCGACAGGGTTGAGACCCAGTACTTC	.	TRBV6-2/TRBV6-3	TRBJ2-5	TRBD1
CASSWVDAREYNEQFF	TGTGCCAGCAGCTGGGTAGACGCGCGGGAATACAATGAGCAGTTCTTC	.	TRBV5-4	TRBJ2-1	.
CASSPPTGIAKNIQYF	TGTGCCAGCAGTCCCCCCACAGGGATAGCCAAAAACATTCAGTACTTC	many	TRBV12-3/TRBV12-4	TRBJ2-4	.
CAAGTGSAGELFF	TGCGCCGCCGGGACAGGGTCGGCCGGGGAGCTGTTTTTT	few	TRBV20-1	TRBJ2-2	TRBD1
CASSLGEGAPSGANVLTF	TGTGCCAGCAGTTTAGGGGAGGGGGCGCCTAGTGGGGCCAACGTCCTGACTTTC	.	TRBV6-5	TRBJ2-6	.
CSARGGTSATGPHNEQFF	TGCAGTGCTAGGGGGGGGACTAGCGCCACCGGGCCTCACAATGAGCAGTTCTTC	few	TRBV20-1	TRBJ2-1	TRBD2
CATSRDVLDRALEAFF	TGTGCCACCAGCAGAGATGTACTGGACAGGGCACTTGAAGCTTTCTTT	few	TRBV15	TRBJ1-1	TRBD1
CASSLVGFLNTEAFF	TGTGCCAGCAGCTTAGTGGGGTTTTTGAACACTGAAGCTTTCTTT	few	TRBV7-8	TRBJ1-1	.
CSENREGETQYF	TGCAGCGAGAACAGGGAGGGAGAGACCCAGTACTTC	.	TRBV29-1	TRBJ2-5	.
CSARSATELAKNIQYF	TGCAGTGCTAGATCAGCCACGGAACTAGCCAAAAACATTCAGTACTTC	.	TRBV20-1	TRBJ2-4	.
CASSETGEQFF	TGTGCCAGCAGTGAGACGGGTGAGCAGTTCTTC	few	TRBV12-3/TRBV12-4	TRBJ2-1	.
CASQGRNTEAFF	TGTGCCAGTCAGGGCCGGAACACTGAAGCTTTCTTT	.	TRBV7-2	TRBJ1-1	.
CSVEDQISGHPEKLFF	TGCAGCGTTGAAGATCAGATTAGCGGGCATCCTGAAAAACTGTTTTTT	few	TRBV29-1	TRBJ1-4	.
CASSSSAGSYEQYF	TGTGCCAGCAGCTCTTCAGCGGGGTCCTACGAGCAGTACTTC	.	TRBV11-2	TRBJ2-7	TRBD2
CASSSQGALTYEQYF	TGTGCCAGCAGTTCACAGGGGGCCCTAACCTACGAGCAGTACTTC	.	TRBV11-2	TRBJ2-7	TRBD1
CSALKRERGNEQFF	TGCAGTGCTCTCAAGCGGGAGCGGGGCAATGAGCAGTTCTTC	.	TRBV20-1	TRBJ2-1	TRBD2
CASSYSAVGSYGYTF	TGTGCCAGCAGTTACTCGGCGGTTGGGAGCTATGGCTACACCTTC	few	TRBV6-2/TRBV6-3	TRBJ1-2	.
CASRLREVNEQFF	TGTGCCAGCAGATTGAGGGAAGTGAATGAGCAGTTCTTC	.	TRBV2	TRBJ2-1	.
CSATETSGSSYEQYF	TGCAGTGCTACCGAAACTAGCGGTAGCTCCTACGAGCAGTACTTC	few	TRBV20-1	TRBJ2-7	TRBD2
CASSLDGWSQETQYF	TGTGCCAGCAGCTTAGACGGTTGGAGTCAAGAGACCCAGTACTTC	few	TRBV7-2	TRBJ2-5	.
CASSAGGTQAQNIQYF	TGTGCCAGCTCAGCAGGCGGGACCCAGGCCCAAAACATTCAGTACTTC	few	TRBV18	TRBJ2-4	.
CSVAGATLAKNIQYF	TGCAGCGTTGCCGGGGCAACGCTAGCCAAAAACATTCAGTACTTC	few	TRBV29-1	TRBJ2-4	.
CASSLVQGIYGYTF	TGTGCCAGCAGCTTAGTTCAGGGGATATATGGCTACACCTTC	few	TRBV7-2	TRBJ1-2	.
CSGGTPNYGYTF	TGCAGCGGCGGGACACCCAACTATGGCTACACCTTC	many	TRBV29-1	TRBJ1-2	.
CASSLGQSPYNEQFF	TGTGCCAGCAGCTTGGGACAGAGCCCCTACAATGAGCAGTTCTTC	.	TRBV5-4	TRBJ2-1	.
CASNKDRGREKLFF	TGTGCCAGCAACAAAGACAGGGGAAGGGAAAAACTGTTTTTT	.	TRBV6-1	TRBJ1-4	TRBD1
CASSLGAGGQTEAFF	TGTGCCAGCAGCTTAGGGGCAGGGGGCCAAACTGAAGCTTTCTTT	few	TRBV7-2	TRBJ1-1	TRBD1
CASSQVNWNEQFF	TGCGCCAGCAGCCAAGTCAATTGGAATGAGCAGTTCTTC	.	TRBV4-1	TRBJ2-1	.
CASSLETGGAYGYTF	TGTGCCAGCAGCTTGGAAACAGGGGGCGCATATGGCTACACCTTC	.	TRBV5-4	TRBJ1-2	TRBD1
CSVSDSKNYEQYF	TGCAGCGTTTCTGACTCGAAGAACTACGAGCAGTACTTC	.	TRBV29-1	TRBJ2-7	.
CASGSAALNSYEQYF	TGTGCCAGCGGGTCAGCGGCGTTAAACTCCTACGAGCAGTACTTC	.	TRBV6-1	TRBJ2-7	.